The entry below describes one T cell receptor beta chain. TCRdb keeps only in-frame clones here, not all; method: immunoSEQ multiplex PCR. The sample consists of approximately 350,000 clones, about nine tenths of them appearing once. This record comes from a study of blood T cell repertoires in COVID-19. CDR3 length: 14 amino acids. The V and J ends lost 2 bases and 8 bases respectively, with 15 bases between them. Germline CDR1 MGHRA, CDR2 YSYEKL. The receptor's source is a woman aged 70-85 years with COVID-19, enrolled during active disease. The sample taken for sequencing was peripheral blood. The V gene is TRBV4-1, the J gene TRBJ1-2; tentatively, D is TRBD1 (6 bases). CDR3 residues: CASSQLWGLYGYTF. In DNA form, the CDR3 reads TGCGCCAGCAGCCAATTATGGGGGCTGTACGGCTACACCTTC.